These 31 T cell receptor beta chains originate from one sample sequenced in a study of T cell responses to AZD1222 COVID-19 vaccine. Assay: immunoSEQ multiplex PCR; the TCRdb copy retains only in-frame clones and omits some. Of around 78,000 clones in the sample, roughly 87% were seen once. The source material was peripheral blood, sampled on day 0 of AZD1222 vaccination. The receptors derive from an adult in good health.

This clone showed up just a few times. The chain employs TRBV5-6 and TRBJ1-6, with D maybe TRBD1 (6 bases). The germline V gene encodes CDR1 SGHDT and CDR2 YYEEEE. Deletions cut 7 bases from V and 9 bases from J, with 14 bases between. The CDR3 length is 13 residues. DNA for the CDR3: TGTGCCAGCCGGAGGGGGAGGATTTCACCCCTCCACTTT. This sequence encodes CASRRGRISPLHF.

The CDR3 loop reads CASSIGTSSTDTQYF. CDR3 nucleotide sequence: TGTGCCAGCAGCATAGGGACCTCTAGCACAGATACGCAGTATTTT. The chain links TRBV5-8 to TRBJ2-3; the D call may be TRBD1 or TRBD2 (5 bases each). Deletions cut 4 bases from V and 0 bases from J, with 12 bases between. Germline CDR1 SGHTS, CDR2 YDEGEE. The CDR3 contains 15 residues. The full variable domain, completed using reference TRBV5-8 and TRBJ2-3, is EAGVTQSPTHLIKTRGQQATLRCSPISGHTSVYWYQQALGLGLQFLLWYDEGEERNRGNFPPRFSGRQFPNYSSELNVNALELEDSALYLCASSIGTSSTDTQYFGPGTRLTVL.

The chain employs TRBV6-5 and TRBJ2-3; a weak D match, TRBD2 (5 bases). V lost 8 bases and J 7 bases, leaving 19 bases between the germline ends. Germline loops: CDR1 MNHEY, CDR2 SVGAGI. The CDR3 contains 14 residues. CDR3 nucleotide sequence: TGTGCCAGCTCCTTGGGGATGGGAGTGAATACGCAGTATTTT. Encoded protein: CASSLGMGVNTQYF.

The rearrangement uses TRBV6-5 and TRBJ1-6; D is perhaps TRBD1 (5 bases). Looked up from germline, CDR1 is MNHEY and CDR2 is SVGAGI. The CDR3 has 14 amino acids. V was trimmed by 6 bases and J by 7 bases, leaving 13 bases between them. CDR3 coding DNA: TGTGCCAGCAGCGGGGGGAGTAACAATTCACCCCTCCACTTT. Translation: CASSGGSNNSPLHF.

The chain recombines TRBV9 with TRBJ1-2, with D possibly TRBD1 on 5 matching bases. From germline, CDR1 is SGDLS and CDR2 YYNGEE. CDR3 length: 16 residues. The V gene lost 3 bases and the J gene lost 0 bases, with 15 bases spanning the gap. The CDR3: CASSATPRTTNYGYTF. The DNA for the CDR3 is TGTGCCAGCAGCGCCACCCCTCGGACAACTAACTATGGCTACACCTTC.

This clone was counted a single time. The chain employs TRBV2 and TRBJ1-5, with 9 bases aligning to TRBD1. The germline V gene encodes CDR1 SNHLY and CDR2 FYNNEI. The CDR3 runs to 14 residues. The V segment lost 1 base and the J segment 5 bases; nucleotides outside the gene matches: 0. The CDR3: CASSEGTGDQPQHF. The CDR3 coding sequence is TGTGCCAGCAGTGAAGGGACAGGGGATCAGCCCCAGCATTTT.

This chain connects TRBV6-4 to TRBJ2-3, with TRBD1 identical over 12 bases. Germline V gives CDR1 MRHNA, CDR2 SNTAGT. The CDR3 totals 17 residues. V shed 6 bases, J shed 1 base, and the junction held 8 bases outside the gene matches. Here the CDR3 reads CASSAGQGARGTDTQYF. CDR3 nucleotides: TGTGCCAGCAGCGCGGGACAGGGGGCGCGGGGCACAGATACGCAGTATTTT.

The sample holds a few counts of this clone. The chain links TRBV12-3 or TRBV12-4 to TRBJ2-2; D could derive from TRBD1 or TRBD2 (5 bases each). The V and J ends lost 6 bases and 10 bases respectively, with 15 bases between them. The CDR3 loop spans 13 amino acids. The CDR3 sequence is CASSWDPQEELFF. For the CDR3, the DNA is TGTGCCAGCAGCTGGGACCCCCAGGAGGAGCTGTTTTTT.

This clone has more than one count but fewer than ten. The chain is built from TRBV19 and TRBJ1-5; 8 bases agree with TRBD1. CDR1 is LNHDA, CDR2 SQIVND, per germline (reference sequence). The CDR3 has 14 amino acids. Trimming at V came to 7 bases and at J to 5 bases, leaving 7 bases not matched to a gene. The CDR3 loop is CASNAGTGYQPQHF. CDR3 coding DNA: TGTGCCAGTAACGCCGGGACAGGCTATCAGCCCCAGCATTTT.

This chain connects TRBV15 to TRBJ1-3; weak D call: TRBD1 (6 bases). Trimming stripped 0 bases from V and 2 bases from J, with 8 bases between. Germline lookup yields CDR1 LNHNV and CDR2 YYDKDF (reference sequence). The length of the CDR3 is 15 residues. The CDR3, as DNA: TGTGCCACCAGCAGAGAGGGGACACCTGGAAACACCATATATTTT. It yields the protein CATSREGTPGNTIYF.

J is TRBJ2-1 and V is TRBV28; 9 bases align to TRBD2. The CDR3 extends over 18 amino acids. CDR1 is MDHEN and CDR2 is SYDVKM in the germline V gene. Trimming removed 6 bases from V and 2 bases from J; junction bases left unmatched: 14. The CDR3 bases are TGTGCCAGCAGCTTCCGCACAGGCGGGAGGGCCCCCTACAATGAGCAGTTCTTC. This sequence encodes CASSFRTGGRAPYNEQFF.

This clone was counted a single time. The J gene is TRBJ1-1, the V gene TRBV19, with 8 bases matching TRBD1. V lost 8 bases, J lost 5 bases, and 13 bases stayed unmatched. Germline-derived CDR1 and CDR2 are LNHDA and SQIVND (reference sequence). The CDR3 consists of 15 residues. The CDR3 nucleotides are TGTGCCAGTTCTCTACCCAGGGGGCGCGAGACTGAAGCTTTCTTT. Encoded protein: CASSLPRGRETEAFF.

This chain links TRBV3-1 (or the pseudogene TRBV3-2) with TRBJ1-2; D is ambiguous. V lost 1 base and J lost 0, with 6 bases in between. The germline CDR1 and CDR2 sequences are LGHDT and YNNKEL (reference sequence). The CDR3 is 14 amino acids. CDR3 sequence reads: CASSQGAANYGYTF. CDR3 sequence (DNA): TGTGCCAGCAGCCAAGGAGCAGCTAACTATGGCTACACCTTC.

The chain recombines TRBV9 with TRBJ1-1, with D unresolved. Germline values: CDR1 SGDLS, CDR2 YYNGEE. The V and J ends lost 0 bases and 0 bases respectively, with 9 bases between them. The CDR3 loop spans 15 amino acids. In DNA form, the CDR3 reads TGTGCCAGCAGCGTAGGCGGCAGCATGAACACTGAAGCTTTCTTT. Translating it yields CASSVGGSMNTEAFF.

V and J are TRBV29-1 and TRBJ2-1, with 9 bases lining up with TRBD2. CDR3 length equals 15 residues. V lost 7 bases to trimming and J lost 0 bases; unmatched junction nucleotides: 7. Germline-derived CDR1 and CDR2 are SQVTM and ANQGSEA. CDR3 sequence reads: CSAVLAGSSYNEQFF. CDR3 coding DNA: TGCAGCGCCGTCCTAGCGGGAAGCTCCTACAATGAGCAGTTCTTC.

The table lists this clone with a count of one. The chain has TRBV12-5 and TRBJ1-5; D is possibly TRBD1 (6 bases). Germline V gives CDR1 LGHNT, CDR2 FRNRAP. The CDR3 spans 15 residues. V lost 0 bases to trimming and J lost 7 bases, with 13 bases between them. The CDR3 DNA follows: TGTGCTAGTGGTTTGGTCATACAGGGATTCCAGCCCCAGCATTTT. Protein sequence: CASGLVIQGFQPQHF.

The rearrangement uses TRBV19 and TRBJ2-1; 9 nucleotides align to TRBD1. The V gene end was trimmed by 7 bases and the J gene end by 2 bases; junction bases not matched to a gene: 9. CDR1 is LNHDA and CDR2 is SQIVND in the germline V gene (reference sequence). The CDR3 runs to 16 residues. In DNA form, the CDR3 reads TGTGCCAGTAAAAGAGCCGGGACAGGGCCCTACAATGAGCAGTTCTTC. This codes for CASKRAGTGPYNEQFF. Full variable domain (remainder filled in from reference TRBV19 and TRBJ2-1): DGGITQSPKYLFRKEGQNVTLSCEQNLNHDAMYWYRQDPGQGLRLIYYSQIVNDFQKGDIAEGYSVSREKKESFPLTVTSAQKNPTAFYLCASKRAGTGPYNEQFFGPGTRLTVL.

The chain uses TRBV6-5 and TRBJ1-1, with D perhaps matching TRBD1 (5 bases). CDR1 MNHEY and CDR2 SVGAGI come from the germline V gene. The CDR3 spans 15 residues. Trimming left V 2 bases short and J 0 bases short, with 10 bases between. For the CDR3, the DNA is TGTGCCAGCAGTTACGAGGGACGAATGAACACTGAAGCTTTCTTT. Encoded protein: CASSYEGRMNTEAFF.

The chain links TRBV18 to TRBJ2-3; possible D gene TRBD2, 5 bases. CDR3 length: 17 residues. V was trimmed by 5 bases and J by 2 bases, leaving 20 bases between them. Germline CDR1 and CDR2: KGHSH and LQKENI. The CDR3 DNA follows: TGTGCCAGCTCAGTCTTGATATTGGAGCGGCCCACAGATACGCAGTATTTT. Translated, it gives CASSVLILERPTDTQYF.

The chain employs TRBV5-1 and TRBJ2-7; 8 bases map to TRBD1. The V segment lost 5 bases and the J segment 1 base; nucleotides outside the gene matches: 8. The CDR3 is made up of 15 amino acids. Germline CDR1 reads SGHRS; CDR2 reads YFSETQ. CDR3 bases: TGCGCCAGCAGTTTCCTGACAGGGGAGTCCTACGAGCAGTACTTC. Translated, it gives CASSFLTGESYEQYF.

CDR3 in DNA: TGCGCCAGCGGACAGGGGATGAACACTGAAGCTTTCTTT. Translated, it gives CASGQGMNTEAFF. The V gene is TRBV10-1, the J gene TRBJ1-1, with TRBD1 matching over 9 bases. Germline V gene sequence: CDR1 WNHNN, CDR2 SYGVQD (reference sequence). Unmatched junction bases numbered 1, after V lost 8 bases and J lost 0 bases. The CDR3 runs to 13 residues.

This chain links TRBV28 with TRBJ1-1, with a tentative D call TRBD1 (5 bases). The CDR3 is 14 amino acids. V shed 7 bases and J shed 0 bases, with 12 bases lying between them. From germline, CDR1 is MDHEN and CDR2 SYDVKM. DNA of the CDR3: TGTGCCAGCATGACCGGGACCATGAACACTGAAGCTTTCTTT. Its protein is CASMTGTMNTEAFF.

The rearrangement joins TRBV29-1 to TRBJ2-6; D is unclear. V was pared by 4 bases and J by 0 bases, with 13 bases between. The CDR3 consists of 16 residues. Germline loops: CDR1 SQVTM, CDR2 ANQGSEA. Here the CDR3 reads CSVGTDQSSGANVLTF. The CDR3 DNA reads as TGCAGCGTTGGAACCGACCAGAGCTCTGGGGCCAACGTCCTGACTTTC. Combining the CDR3 with reference TRBV29-1 and TRBJ2-6 gives the whole variable domain SAVISQKPSRDICQRGTSLTIQCQVDSQVTMMFWYRQQPGQSLTLIATANQGSEATYESGFVIDKFPISRPNLTFSTLTVSNMSPEDSSIYLCSVGTDQSSGANVLTFGAGSRLTVL.

The rearrangement links TRBV6-5 to TRBJ2-3; D is perhaps TRBD1 (6 bases). V lost 4 bases and J 2 bases, leaving 13 bases between the germline ends. The length of the CDR3 is 15 residues. In germline, CDR1 is MNHEY, CDR2 SVGAGI. CDR3 amino acids: CASSLNRDYTDTQYF. In nucleotides, the CDR3 is TGTGCCAGCAGTTTAAACAGGGATTACACAGATACGCAGTATTTT.

The J gene is TRBJ1-5, the V gene TRBV3-1 (or the pseudogene TRBV3-2), with D possibly being TRBD1 (5 bases). This CDR3 has 15 amino acids. The V and J ends lost 4 bases and 8 bases respectively, with 18 bases between them. CDR1 is LGHDT and CDR2 is YNNKEL in the germline V gene (reference sequence). In nucleotides, the CDR3 is TGTGCCAGCAGCCCCTTAGGAGTAATGGGGGAGCCCCAGCATTTT. This translates into CASSPLGVMGEPQHF.

This chain uses TRBV5-8 with TRBJ2-5; 12 positions agree with TRBD2. V was clipped by 3 bases and J by 2 bases; unmatched bases: 2. CDR1 is SGHTS, CDR2 YDEGEE, per germline. The CDR3 runs 15 residues. The CDR3 reads CASSSSGRVQETQYF. CDR3 nucleotides: TGTGCCAGCAGCTCTAGCGGGAGGGTTCAAGAGACCCAGTACTTC.

The chain is built from TRBV30 and TRBJ1-3; D is possibly TRBD1 (5 bases). Germline-derived CDR1 and CDR2 are GTSNPN and SVGIG (reference sequence). The CDR3 runs to 15 residues. V lost 1 base, J lost 6 bases, and 16 bases lay in between. This CDR3 reads CAWSAMTGTLNTIYF. CDR3 bases: TGTGCCTGGAGTGCCATGACCGGGACCCTAAACACCATATATTTT.

As DNA, the CDR3 is TGTGCCAGCACGGTGTCTGGGGCCAACGTCCTGACTTTC. It codes for CASTVSGANVLTF. The chain links TRBV7-3 to TRBJ2-6; D is ambiguous. Per germline, CDR1 SGHTA and CDR2 FQGTGA. Trimming stripped 7 bases from V and 1 base from J, with 5 bases between. This CDR3 comprises 13 residues.

This clone was detected once. The chain recombines TRBV7-9 with TRBJ1-2; the D is unclear. The CDR3 is 15 residues long. Trimming stripped 2 bases from V and 3 bases from J, with 13 bases between. CDR1 is SEHNR, CDR2 FQNEAQ, per germline (reference sequence). The CDR3, as DNA: TGTGCCAGCAGCTTATTTCCCGAGGCCGACTATGGCTACACCTTC. Translating gives CASSLFPEADYGYTF.

This clone occurred once. The genes are TRBV21-1 and TRBJ1-1; the D call TRBD1 from the table was never checked on the DNA. TRBV21-1 is listed as a pseudogene. The CDR3 is 18 amino acids. CDR3 protein: CASSKALGVPLKNTEAFF. The CDR3 DNA reads as TGTGCCAGCAGCAAAGCTCTAGGGGTCCCATTAAAGAACACTGAAGCTTTCTTT.

The chain joins TRBV7-8 to TRBJ2-1; D is unclear. There are 16 residues in the CDR3. The V gene's germline CDR1 is SGHVS and CDR2 FQNEAQ. Trimming left V 1 base short and J 6 bases short, with 16 bases between. The CDR3 sequence is CASSLVYDPRTNEQFF. The CDR3 nucleotides are TGTGCCAGCAGCTTAGTTTACGACCCAAGGACCAATGAGCAGTTCTTC. Based on the CDR3 plus reference TRBV7-8 and TRBJ2-1, the full variable domain is GAGVSQSPRYKVAKRGQDVALRCDPISGHVSLFWYQQALGQGPEFLTYFQNEAQLDKSGLPSDRFFAERPEGSVSTLKIQRTQQEDSAVYLCASSLVYDPRTNEQFFGPGTRLTVL.